A single T cell receptor (beta chain) is shown here with its context. The entry originates in a study of regulatory T cells in long-lasting Graves disease. Study overall: The definition of persistent Graves' disease was over 5 years of antithyroid drugs with positive TSH receptor antibodies.

The CDR3 spans 12 residues. Trimming shortened V by 0 bases and J by 5 bases, and 5 bases separated the two germline ends. Germline assignment: CDR1 SGHRS and CDR2 YFSETQ. Time point described: persistent/refractory GD, antithyroid drugs over 5 years with positive TRAb. Isolated PBMC RNA provided the starting material for the TCR library. In building TCR beta libraries, iRepertoire HTBI primers were used together with Arm-PCR of CDR3 regions. Each CDR3 protein gets one entry after TCRdb re-called the multiplex PCR reads with MiXCR. The sample has approximately 440,000 distinct CDR3 sequences, around 24% seen once.

The specimen was peripheral blood mononuclear cells (PBMCs), collected when the disease was refractory, from a patient treated with antithyroid drugs. This TCR came from a female donor with Graves disease. J is TRBJ2-5 and V is TRBV5-1; no firm D call. The CDR3 DNA is TGCGCCAGCAGCTTGGGATACGAGACCCAGTACTTC. The encoded protein is CASSLGYETQYF.